This T cell receptor (beta chain) was obtained from a study of cytotoxic CD8 clonotypes in ibrutinib-treated CLL. Study-level results: Higher circulating CD8+ T-cell counts strongly accompanied higher baseline clonality, above age-matched healthy donors.

As concerns this clone: Antigen unknown.

The method was immunoSEQ multiplex PCR; TCRdb's version includes in-frame clones alone and lacks a portion of them. The profile shows about 150,000 clones, 70% to 80% of them singletons. Trimming cost V 0 bases and J 8 bases, with 10 bases left between them. The CDR3 is made up of 14 amino acids. Germline V gene sequence: CDR1 MNHEY, CDR2 SMNVEV (reference sequence). V gene TRBV27 combines with J gene TRBJ1-4; D is undetermined. The sequences come from PBMCs, collected after 12 months of ibrutinib treatment. The receptor's source is a human donor with chronic lymphocytic leukemia. The CDR3 DNA reads TGTGCCAGCAGTTTATCGGGGATTCCAGAAAAACTGTTTTTT. Amino acid sequence: CASSLSGIPEKLFF. Full variable domain (outside the CDR3, taken from reference TRBV27 and TRBJ1-4): EAQVTQNPRYLITVTGKKLTVTCSQNMNHEYMSWYRQDPGLGLRQIYYSMNVEVTDKGDVPEGYKVSRKEKRNFPLILESPSPNQTSLYFCASSLSGIPEKLFFGSGTQLSVL.